This T cell receptor beta chain originates from a study of blood T cell repertoires in COVID-19 (dated by TCRdb to 2020 to 2022). Broadly, across the study: Samples covering the acute and convalescent phases of COVID-19 were provided by collaborators in the United States, Italy and Spain. The material from the prospective study consisted of cDNA or gDNA derived from T cells, B-cell-depleted T cells, or PBMCs. The dataset comprised deeply sampled blood TCRbeta repertoires from subjects exposed to, actively infected with, or recovered from COVID-19. The repertoires were released in a freely available public database meant as a resource for research on the immune response to SARS-CoV-2. The samples were drawn from the first 160 participants of the ongoing ImmuneRACE study and from some 1,300 subjects provided by 6 global collaborators. A de-identified subject ID, COVID-19 status, age in years and sex were almost always included in the sample metadata. Where HLA class I and class II types were available, the types were taken from metadata supplied by the sample provider, not from assay-based typing. Overall results and qualifications from the work: The amount of clinical and demographic metadata varied by source and participant and was provided uncurated.

Details on this clone: What this receptor recognizes is not known. No base quality values were provided; no much bigger clone lies one nucleotide off.

Whole blood was collected in K2EDTA tubes by collaborating institutions according to the institutions' own protocols. Collaborator samples were shipped for TCRbeta analysis as frozen whole blood, isolated PBMCs, or DNA extracted from either sample type. The immunoSEQ Assay, a bias-controlled multiplex PCR, was used to amplify TCRbeta CDR3 regions from genomic DNA. On the authors' methods: Within the assay, amplification of reference gene primers was used to estimate how many nucleated cells each sample contained. To quantify the absolute abundance of each unique TCRbeta CDR3 rearrangement, sequence reads were collapsed and filtered. For each sample, productive Simpson clonality was calculated as the square root of Simpson's diversity index across productive rearrangements. The immuneACCESS repertoire file appears here via TCRdb, limited to in-frame rearrangements. These files lack a portion of the clones; in checked studies, under half of the deficit traces to unresolved V genes, and the cause of the others is not known. V, J and clone size reflect that table, while D and trimming were determined from the DNA. The sample table contains 70,000 or so clones; only one count was recorded for about 82% of them. Of the sample, roughly 9.7% is held by the ten largest clones.

Trimmed from V: 1 base; trimmed from J: 7 bases; junction bases lacking a gene match: 6. The germline V gene encodes CDR1 SEHNR and CDR2 FQNEAQ (reference sequence). The CDR3, cysteine through phenylalanine, is 14 amino acids long. This entry keeps only the CDR3 DNA: 42 bases, framed from base 1. The sequenced material came from peripheral blood. The receptor comes from a human donor in a cohort sampled during active COVID-19. The rearrangement joined TRBV7-9 to TRBJ1-1; a stretch of 7 junction bases matches TRBD1. The CDR3 corresponds to CASSLEQGTLEAFF. The sequenced DNA is TGTGCCAGCAGCTTAGAACAGGGGACCCTTGAAGCTTTCTTT.